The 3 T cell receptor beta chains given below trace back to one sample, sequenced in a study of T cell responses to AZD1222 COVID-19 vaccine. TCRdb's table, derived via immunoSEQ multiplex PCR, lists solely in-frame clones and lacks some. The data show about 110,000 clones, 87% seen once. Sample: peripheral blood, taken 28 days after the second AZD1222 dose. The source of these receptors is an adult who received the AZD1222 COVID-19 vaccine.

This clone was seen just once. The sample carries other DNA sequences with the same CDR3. CDR3 sequence: CASSLDRSSYEQYF. CDR3 DNA: TGTGCCAGCAGCTTGGACAGGAGCTCCTACGAGCAGTACTTC. The rearrangement links TRBV5-6 to TRBJ2-7; D might be TRBD1 (5 bases). Trimming cost V 0 bases and J 0 bases, with 7 bases left between them. Per germline, CDR1 SGHDT and CDR2 YYEEEE. The CDR3 runs 14 residues.

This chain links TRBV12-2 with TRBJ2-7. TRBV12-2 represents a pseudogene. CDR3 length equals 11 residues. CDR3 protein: CASRPPYEQYF. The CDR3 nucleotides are TGTGCAAGTCGCCCCCCCTACGAGCAGTACTTC.

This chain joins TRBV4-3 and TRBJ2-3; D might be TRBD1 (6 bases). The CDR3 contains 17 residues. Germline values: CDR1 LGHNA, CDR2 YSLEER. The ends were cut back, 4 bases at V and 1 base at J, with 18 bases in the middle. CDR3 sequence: CASSLHGQGLGTDTQYF. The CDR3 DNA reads TGCGCCAGCAGCCTCCACGGGCAGGGGCTTGGCACAGATACGCAGTATTTT.